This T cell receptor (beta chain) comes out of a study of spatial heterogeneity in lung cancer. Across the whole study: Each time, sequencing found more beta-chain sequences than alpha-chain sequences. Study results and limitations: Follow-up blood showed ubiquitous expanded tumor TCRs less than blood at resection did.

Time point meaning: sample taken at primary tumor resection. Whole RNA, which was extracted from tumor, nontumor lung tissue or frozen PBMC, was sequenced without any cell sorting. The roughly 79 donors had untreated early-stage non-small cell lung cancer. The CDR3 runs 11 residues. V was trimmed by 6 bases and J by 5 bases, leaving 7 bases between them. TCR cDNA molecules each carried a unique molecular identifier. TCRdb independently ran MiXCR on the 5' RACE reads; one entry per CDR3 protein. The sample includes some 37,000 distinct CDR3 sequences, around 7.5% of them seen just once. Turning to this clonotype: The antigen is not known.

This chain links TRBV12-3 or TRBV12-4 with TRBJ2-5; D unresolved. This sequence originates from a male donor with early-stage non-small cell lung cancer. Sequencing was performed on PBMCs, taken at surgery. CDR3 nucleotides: TGTGCCAGCAGCTCCGTTGAGACCCAGTACTTC. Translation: CASSSVETQYF.